This T cell receptor (beta chain) is drawn from a study of OX40 agonist ivuxolimab in advanced cancers. Regarding the study as a whole: Low normalized T-cell clonal expansion was additionally recorded for some nonresponders.

Turning to this clone: No antigen is known for it.

Sequencing used immunoSEQ multiplex PCR; TCRdb keeps in-frame clones, though not all of them. The table records some 100,000 clones, about 90% of them present only once. The sequence derives from an adult with an advanced solid tumor such as melanoma, head and neck, liver or kidney cancer. Specimen: CD4+ or CD8+ T cells sorted from blood, collected in a trial of the OX40 agonist ivuxolimab.

CDR3 protein: CASSPTLNQPQHF. DNA of the CDR3: TGTGCCAGCAGTCCCACACTCAATCAGCCCCAGCATTTT. The rearrangement uses TRBV6-6 and TRBJ1-5; D is uncertain. The CDR3 has 13 residues. Between the trimmed V and J ends, which lost 5 bases and 3 bases, there was a span of 8 bases. Germline CDR1 MNHNY, CDR2 SVGAGI (reference sequence).